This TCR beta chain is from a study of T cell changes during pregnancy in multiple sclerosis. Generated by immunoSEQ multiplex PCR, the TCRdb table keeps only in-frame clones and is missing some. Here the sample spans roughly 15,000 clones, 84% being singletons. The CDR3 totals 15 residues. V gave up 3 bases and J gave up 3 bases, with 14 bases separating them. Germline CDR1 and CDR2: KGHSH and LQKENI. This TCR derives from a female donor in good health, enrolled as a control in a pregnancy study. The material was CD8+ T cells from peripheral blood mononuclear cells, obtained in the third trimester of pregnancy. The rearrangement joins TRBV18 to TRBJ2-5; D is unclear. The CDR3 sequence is CASSPTMSLEETQYF. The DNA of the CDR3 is TGTGCCAGCTCACCTACCATGTCCTTAGAAGAGACCCAGTACTTC.